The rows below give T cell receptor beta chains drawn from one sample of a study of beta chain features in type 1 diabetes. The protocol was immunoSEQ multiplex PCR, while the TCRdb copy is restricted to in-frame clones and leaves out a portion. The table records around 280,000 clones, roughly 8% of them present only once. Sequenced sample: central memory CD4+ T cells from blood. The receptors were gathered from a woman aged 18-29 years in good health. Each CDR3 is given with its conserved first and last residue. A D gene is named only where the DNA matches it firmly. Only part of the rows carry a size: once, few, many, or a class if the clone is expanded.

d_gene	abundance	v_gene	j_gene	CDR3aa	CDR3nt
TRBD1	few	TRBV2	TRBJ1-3	CASSATGVGNTIYF	TGTGCCAGCAGCGCGACAGGGGTAGGAAACACCATATATTTT
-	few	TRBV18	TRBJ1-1	CASSPGVSTEAFF	TGTGCCAGCTCACCGGGAGTGTCCACTGAAGCTTTCTTT
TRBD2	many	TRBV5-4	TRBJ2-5	CASSGGLAGSLQETQYF	TGTGCCAGCAGCGGGGGACTAGCGGGGAGCCTACAAGAGACCCAGTACTTC
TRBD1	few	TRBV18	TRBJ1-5	CASSPGTGNFNQPQHF	TGTGCCAGCTCACCCGGGACAGGGAACTTCAATCAGCCCCAGCATTTT
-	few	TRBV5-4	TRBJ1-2	CASSFENRGGYTF	TGTGCCAGCAGCTTCGAGAACCGAGGAGGCTACACCTTC
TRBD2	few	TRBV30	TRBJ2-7	CAWRAPGFAGVGSYEQYF	TGTGCCTGGAGAGCCCCGGGATTTGCGGGAGTTGGTTCCTACGAGCAGTACTTC
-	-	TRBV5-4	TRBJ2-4	CASSGGRGIQYF	TGTGCCAGCAGCGGCGGACGGGGCATTCAGTACTTC
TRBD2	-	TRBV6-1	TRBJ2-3	CATVRLAGGTDTQYF	TGTGCCACCGTCCGACTAGCGGGGGGCACAGATACGCAGTATTTT
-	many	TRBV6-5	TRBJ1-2	CASSYGPTEGYGYTF	TGTGCCAGCAGTTACGGACCAACAGAAGGCTATGGCTACACCTTC
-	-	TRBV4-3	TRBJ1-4	CASSPSGGGATNEKLFF	TGCGCCAGCTCGCCAAGTGGGGGAGGGGCAACTAATGAAAAACTGTTTTTT
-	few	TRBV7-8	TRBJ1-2	CASSAQQAASNYGYTF	TGTGCCAGCAGCGCCCAACAGGCGGCCTCTAACTATGGCTACACCTTC
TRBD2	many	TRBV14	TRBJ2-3	CASSEASGRTDTQYF	TGTGCCAGCAGCGAAGCTAGCGGGAGGACAGATACGCAGTATTTT
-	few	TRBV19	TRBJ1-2	CASVTGFGYTF	TGTGCCAGTGTCACAGGGTTTGGCTACACCTTC
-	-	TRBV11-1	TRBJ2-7	CASSFGTFSYEQYF	TGTGCCAGCAGCTTCGGGACATTCAGCTACGAGCAGTACTTC
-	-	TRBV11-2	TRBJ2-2	CASSRQPNTGELFF	TGTGCCAGCAGCCGACAACCGAACACCGGGGAGCTGTTTTTT
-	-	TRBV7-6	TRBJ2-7	CASSTKQGSYEQYF	TGTGCCAGCAGCACCAAACAGGGCTCCTACGAGCAGTACTTC
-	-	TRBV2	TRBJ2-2	CASSEEVAGELFF	TGTGCCAGCAGTGAGGAGGTGGCCGGGGAGCTGTTTTTT
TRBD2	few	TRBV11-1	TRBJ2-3	CASSTTSGNANTQYF	TGTGCCAGCAGCACGACTAGCGGGAATGCTAATACGCAGTATTTT
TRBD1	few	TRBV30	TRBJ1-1	CAWSESRGRWTEAFF	TGTGCCTGGAGTGAATCCAGGGGGCGGTGGACTGAAGCTTTCTTT
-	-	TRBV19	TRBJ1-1	CASSVSGATTEAFF	TGTGCCAGTAGTGTCTCGGGGGCTACAACTGAAGCTTTCTTT
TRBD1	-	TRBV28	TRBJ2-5	CASSTQGSQETQYF	TGTGCCAGCAGTACACAGGGGAGCCAAGAGACCCAGTACTTC
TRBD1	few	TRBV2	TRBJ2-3	CASSTRTGGTDTQYF	TGTGCCAGCAGTACTAGGACAGGGGGCACAGATACGCAGTATTTT
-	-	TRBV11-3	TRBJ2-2	CASSYYTGELFF	TGTGCCAGCAGCTATTACACCGGGGAGCTGTTTTTT
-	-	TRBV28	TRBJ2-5	CASSPRRRRQETQYF	TGTGCCAGCAGTCCCCGGAGACGGCGACAAGAGACCCAGTACTTC
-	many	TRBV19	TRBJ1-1	CASTHGLHRNTEAFF	TGTGCCAGTACCCATGGCCTCCACCGGAACACTGAAGCTTTCTTT
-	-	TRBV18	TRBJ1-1	CASSPSRVNTEAFF	TGTGCCAGCTCACCAAGCAGGGTGAACACTGAAGCTTTCTTT
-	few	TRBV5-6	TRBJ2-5	CASSPARGLKMETQYF	TGTGCCAGCAGCCCGGCCAGAGGATTAAAGATGGAGACCCAGTACTTC
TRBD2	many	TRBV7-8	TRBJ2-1	CASSPRMVRTSSYNEQFF	TGTGCCAGCAGCCCCCGGATGGTGAGGACTAGCTCCTACAATGAGCAGTTCTTC
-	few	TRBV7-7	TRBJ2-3	CASSRIGTDTQYF	TGTGCCAGCAGCCGCATTGGTACAGATACGCAGTATTTT
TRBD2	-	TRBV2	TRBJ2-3	CASSPGTSGGALDTQYF	TGTGCCAGCAGCCCAGGGACTAGCGGGGGGGCCTTGGATACGCAGTATTTT
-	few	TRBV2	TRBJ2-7	CASGLQGYEQYF	TGTGCCAGCGGATTACAGGGCTACGAGCAGTACTTC
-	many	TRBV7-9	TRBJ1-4	CASSLPQGKLFF	TGTGCCAGCAGCTTACCTCAGGGAAAACTGTTTTTT
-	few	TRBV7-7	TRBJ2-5	CASREGGAETQYF	TGTGCTAGCAGGGAGGGGGGGGCTGAGACCCAGTACTTC
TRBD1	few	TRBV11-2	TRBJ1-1	CASITNPGTGTTEAFF	TGTGCCAGCATAACCAACCCTGGGACAGGGACCACTGAAGCTTTCTTT
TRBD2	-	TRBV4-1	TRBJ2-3	CASSLTKVAGSTDTQYF	TGCGCCAGCAGCCTTACGAAGGTAGCGGGGTCCACAGATACGCAGTATTTT
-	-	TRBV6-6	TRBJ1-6	CASAGDKYNSPLHF	TGTGCCAGCGCCGGGGACAAATATAATTCACCCCTCCACTTT
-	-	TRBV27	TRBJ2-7	CASSLSLRGAYEQYF	TGTGCCAGCAGTTTATCATTGAGGGGGGCCTACGAGCAGTACTTC
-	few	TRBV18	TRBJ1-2	CASSPGTARDGYTF	TGTGCCAGCTCTCCGGGGACTGCTCGGGATGGCTACACCTTC
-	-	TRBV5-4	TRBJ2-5	CASSFGGARDYQETQYF	TGTGCCAGCAGCTTCGGGGGTGCGCGGGACTACCAAGAGACCCAGTACTTC
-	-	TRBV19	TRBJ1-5	CASSIREFGQPQHF	TGTGCCAGTAGTATCAGAGAATTTGGGCAGCCCCAGCATTTT
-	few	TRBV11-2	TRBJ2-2	CASSLGRELFF	TGTGCCAGCAGCTTAGGTCGGGAGCTGTTTTTT